The clone carrying this T cell receptor beta chain was seen once. The sample belongs to a study of blood T cell repertoires in COVID-19. In the study overall: Both acute and convalescent COVID-19 samples were obtained from the United States, Italy and Spain. T cells, B-cell-depleted T cells, or PBMCs provided the cDNA or gDNA that served as material.

In the authors' methods: Estimation of nucleated cell counts relied on the amplification of reference gene primers. Measured with immunoSEQ multiplex PCR; TCRdb has only the in-frame clones, and not every one. D and trimming were read from the DNA, whereas the V and J calls and clone size are those reported in that table. Of over 10,000 clones in the sample, just over 85% were seen once. Sequencing input: peripheral blood. The receptor was derived from a human donor in a cohort sampled during active COVID-19.

This CDR3 reads CASSGVRGRGTDTQYF. DNA of the CDR3: TGTGCCAGCAGTGGGGTTAGGGGAAGGGGCACAGATACGCAGTATTTT. V is TRBV6-1 and J is TRBJ2-3, with TRBD1 as a possible D gene (5 bases). Germline assignment: CDR1 MNHNS and CDR2 SASEGT. The CDR3 runs 16 residues. Trimming pared 4 bases from V and 1 base from J, leaving 15 bases between.